These 27 T cell receptor beta chains were sequenced from one sample in a study of immune characterization of retroperitoneal liposarcoma. TCRdb analysed the PCR reads with MiXCR anew, one entry per CDR3 protein. The table lists 7,000 to 10,000 distinct CDR3 sequences, under 50% of them singletons, with about 16% in the top ten. The source material was tumor tissue. Source of these receptors: a male donor with retroperitoneal liposarcoma.

In its sample, this clonotype was seen once. Sequence at one end of the junction differs from germline and may be a read error. This chain joins TRBV6-7 and TRBJ1-6; a weak D match, TRBD1 (6 bases). Being an ORF, TRBV6-7 has a function that is uncertain. The CDR3 totals 18 residues. CDR3 amino acids: CASSYTQTDSSYNSPPHF. The CDR3 region has the DNA TGTGCCAGCAGTTACACGCAGACGGACAGCTCCTATAATTCACCCCCCCACTTT.

This clonotype was counted a few times. J is TRBJ2-3 and V is TRBV12-5; 9 bases agree with TRBD1. The closer fit of TRBJ2-5 to the DNA end suggests the J call may be wrong. Germline V gene data show CDR1 as LGHNT and CDR2 as FRNRAP. This CDR3 is 16 amino acids long. DNA of the CDR3: TGTGCTAGTGGGCCCGGGACAGGGACAATCAGAGAGACCCAGTACTTC. Amino acid sequence: CASGPGTGTIRETQYF.

J is TRBJ2-3 and V is TRBV7-2; D gene ambiguous. V was cut by 5 bases and J by 2 bases, with 23 bases left in between. This CDR3 is built from 18 residues. The V gene's germline CDR1 is SGHTA and CDR2 FQGNSA. This CDR3 reads CASSRPRGAGENTDTQYF. In nucleotides, the CDR3 is TGTGCCAGCAGCCGGCCTCGCGGAGCTGGCGAAAACACAGATACGCAGTATTTT.

The chain employs TRBV11-3 and TRBJ2-1, with D tentatively TRBD1 or TRBD2 (5 bases each). The end of the DNA aligns better with TRBJ2-7, so the J call may be wrong. CDR3 length: 14 residues. Germline assignment: CDR1 SGHNT and CDR2 YENEEA. The CDR3 region has the DNA TGTGCCAGCAGCCCCCCCTGGGACCCCTACGAGCAGTACTTC. Encoded protein: CASSPPWDPYEQYF.

This clonotype was seen more than once but under ten times. The V call is TRBV7-6, the J call TRBJ2-3; 8 nucleotides align to TRBD2. The CDR3 loop spans 17 amino acids. J was trimmed by 0 bases and V by 1 base; bases with no gene match: 6. Germline V gene data show CDR1 as SGHVS and CDR2 as FNYEAQ. The CDR3 DNA is TGTGCCAGCAGCTTAGTAGGCACTAGCGGAAGCACAGATACGCAGTATTTT. This codes for CASSLVGTSGSTDTQYF.

By share, this clonotype counts as medium-sized. The rearrangement links TRBV6-1 to TRBJ2-1, with 12 bases identical to TRBD1. Germline V gives CDR1 MNHNS, CDR2 SASEGT. The trim removed 11 bases at V and 10 bases at J, leaving 12 bases unmatched. The CDR3 contains 14 residues. Written as DNA, the CDR3 is TGTGCCTCGCTCGGGACAGGGGGCGGGTACGAGCAGTTCTTC. This encodes CASLGTGGGYEQFF.

By share, this clonotype ranks as medium-sized. V is TRBV6-6 and J is TRBJ2-3; D remains ambiguous. Germline assignment: CDR1 MNHNY and CDR2 SVGAGI (reference sequence). This CDR3 is built from 15 residues. V shed 3 bases and J shed 1 base, with 11 bases lying between them. CDR3 region: CASSYKGRGTDTQYF. Written as DNA, the CDR3 is TGTGCCAGCAGTTATAAGGGTAGGGGCACAGATACGCAGTATTTT.

This clonotype showed up just a few times. V usage is TRBV6-1 and J usage is TRBJ2-5; the match to TRBD1 covers 8 bases. The CDR3 spans 12 residues. With V trimmed by 5 bases and J by 11 bases, 7 bases remained unmatched. Germline V lookup: CDR1 MNHNS, CDR2 SASEGT. The CDR3 region has the DNA TGTGCCAGCAGTAGACAGGGGCCTGAGCAGTACTTC. This translates into CASSRQGPEQYF.

The chain links TRBV10-1 to TRBJ2-2, with 9 bases matching TRBD1. This CDR3 contains 15 residues. With 7 bases clipped from V and 5 bases from J, the junction kept 8 bases outside the gene matches. The germline V gene encodes CDR1 WNHNN and CDR2 SYGVQD (reference sequence). In nucleotides, the CDR3 is TGCGCCAGCAAACCCGGGACAGGGAAAACCGGGGAGCTGTTTTTT. This encodes CASKPGTGKTGELFF.

A few counts support this clonotype. The genes are TRBV25-1 and TRBJ2-1, with D possibly matching TRBD2 (5 bases). With 7 bases removed from V and 0 bases from J, the gap between germline ends came to 13 bases. Germline CDR1 and CDR2: MGHDK and SYGVNS. The CDR3 is made up of 15 amino acids. CDR3 sequence: CASKRTGGSYNEQFF. The CDR3 DNA follows: TGTGCCAGCAAGCGGACTGGAGGCTCCTACAATGAGCAGTTCTTC.

The J gene is TRBJ2-1, the V gene TRBV25-1; 7 positions match TRBD2. With 5 bases clipped from V and 13 bases from J, the junction kept 11 bases outside the gene matches. CDR1 is MGHDK, CDR2 SYGVNS, per germline. The CDR3 has 13 residues. The CDR3 nucleotides read TGTGCCAGCAGTTTGGGAGGGTTGGAGACCCAGTTCTTC. It is translated as CASSLGGLETQFF. Filled out from reference TRBV25-1 and TRBJ2-1, the complete variable domain reads EADIYQTPRYLVIGTGKKITLECSQTMGHDKMYWYQQDPGMELHLIHYSYGVNSTEKGDLSSESTVSRIRTEHFPLTLESARPSHTSQYLCASSLGGLETQFFGPGTRLTVL.

This clonotype has only one observation. The chain couples TRBV6-8 to TRBJ2-7; TRBD2 aligns across 9 bases. J was trimmed by 1 base and V by 5 bases; bases with no gene match: 9. The CDR3 is 16 residues long. Germline V lookup: CDR1 MNHGY, CDR2 SAAAGT. The CDR3 DNA is TGTGCCAGCAGTATCTCTAGCGGGGAAGTTTCCTACGAGCAGTACTTC. Encoded protein: CASSISSGEVSYEQYF.

By sample fraction, this clonotype is medium-sized (0.01 to 0.1%). The V and J genes are TRBV12-3 or TRBV12-4 and TRBJ2-5; 11 nucleotides agree with TRBD2. Trimming removed 5 bases from V and 11 bases from J; junction bases left unmatched: 10. This CDR3 contains 14 residues. The CDR3 DNA follows: TGTGCCAGCAGTCACCTAGCGGGGGGATATGAGCAGTACTTC. It codes for CASSHLAGGYEQYF.

This clonotype was recorded a few times. The chain carries TRBV7-8 and TRBJ2-1, with 8 nucleotides matching TRBD1. The germline V gene has CDR1 SGHVS and CDR2 FQNEAQ. V was pared by 3 bases and J by 0 bases, with 1 base of the junction left unmatched. The length of the CDR3 is 15 residues. The DNA of the CDR3 is TGTGCCAGCAGCTTGACAGGGGCCTCCTACAATGAGCAGTTCTTC. Encoded protein: CASSLTGASYNEQFF.

V usage is TRBV7-2 and J usage is TRBJ1-5; D uncertain. The germline V and J ends were trimmed by 4 bases and 4 bases, with 8 bases remaining between them. This CDR3 comprises 13 residues. CDR1 SGHTA and CDR2 FQGNSA come from the germline V gene. CDR3: CASSSDRNQPQHF. The CDR3 DNA reads as TGTGCCAGCAGCTCGGATCGAAATCAGCCCCAGCATTTT. The full variable domain, rest sourced from reference TRBV7-2 and TRBJ1-5, is GAGVSQSPSNKVTEKGKDVELRCDPISGHTALYWYRQSLGQGLEFLIYFQGNSAPDKSGLPSDRFSAERTGGSVSTLTIQRTQQEDSAVYLCASSSDRNQPQHFGDGTRLSIL.

The chain combines TRBV6-6 with TRBJ1-1, with a tentative D call TRBD1 (5 bases). Looked up from germline, CDR1 is MNHNY and CDR2 is SVGAGI (reference sequence). The CDR3 totals 15 residues. Trimming stripped 0 bases from V and 4 bases from J, with 12 bases between. CDR3 coding DNA: TGTGCCAGCAGTTACTCGATTCGGGGCTCCACTGAAGCTTTCTTT. Translated, it gives CASSYSIRGSTEAFF.

A few counts support this clonotype. CDR3 sequence reads: CASSATRRDNEQFF. The CDR3 bases are TGTGCCAGCAGCGCGACGAGGAGGGACAATGAGCAGTTCTTC. J is TRBJ2-1 and V is TRBV7-6; D possibly corresponds to TRBD2 (6 bases). V shed 5 bases and J shed 5 bases, with 13 bases lying between them. This CDR3 comprises 14 residues. CDR1 is SGHVS, CDR2 FNYEAQ, per germline. Full variable domain (outside the CDR3, taken from reference TRBV7-6 and TRBJ2-1): GAGVSQSPRYKVTKRGQDVALRCDPISGHVSLYWYRQALGQGPEFLTYFNYEAQQDKSGLPNDRFSAERPEGSISTLTIQRTEQRDSAMYRCASSATRRDNEQFFGPGTRLTVL.

By proportion, this clonotype is medium-sized. The rearrangement joins TRBV6-5 to TRBJ2-3; D gene ambiguous. Per the germline V gene, CDR1 is MNHEY and CDR2 is SVGAGI. The CDR3 runs 16 residues. Trimming stripped 0 bases from V and 4 bases from J, with 14 bases between. The CDR3 bases are TGTGCCAGCAGTTACTCCCCTGCTTCCCCGCCAGATACGCAGTATTTT. Translation: CASSYSPASPPDTQYF.

By sample share, this clonotype is medium-sized (0.01 to 0.1%). V and J are TRBV6-1 and TRBJ2-5; TRBD2 aligns across 11 bases. The J call may be wrong; the DNA end is better matched by TRBJ2-7. This CDR3 comprises 15 residues. Per germline, CDR1 MNHNS and CDR2 SASEGT. CDR3 sequence reads: CASRVTSGSGYEQYF. The CDR3 bases are TGTGCCAGCAGGGTTACTAGCGGGAGTGGGTACGAGCAGTACTTC.

There are a few counts of this clonotype. The chain joins TRBV27 to TRBJ2-1; D uncertain. Germline V gene lookup returns CDR1 MNHEY and CDR2 SMNVEV (reference sequence). The V gene lost 10 bases and the J gene lost 7 bases, with 11 bases spanning the gap. This CDR3 is built from 11 residues. The CDR3 DNA follows: TGTGCCACCCAAGTTTGGAATGAGCAGTTCTTC. Translation: CATQVWNEQFF.

J is TRBJ2-3 and V is TRBV7-2; D gene unclear. The CDR3 is 13 residues long. Between the trimmed V and J ends, which lost 0 bases and 0 bases, there was a span of 1 base. Germline loops: CDR1 SGHTA, CDR2 FQGNSA. DNA of the CDR3: TGTGCCAGCAGCTTAGCTAGCACAGATACGCAGTATTTT. Translated: CASSLASTDTQYF.

This clonotype was observed a few times. V is TRBV7-2 and J is TRBJ2-1; no reliable D call. Trimming shortened V by 1 base and J by 10 bases, and 17 bases separated the two germline ends. The CDR3 runs 15 residues. Germline assignment: CDR1 SGHTA and CDR2 FQGNSA. CDR3 bases: TGTGCCAGCAGCTTAGACCCGGGTAGCTTCAGCGAGCAGTTCTTC. Translated: CASSLDPGSFSEQFF.

The rearrangement links TRBV11-3 to TRBJ2-2; D is undetermined. The germline V and J ends were trimmed by 4 bases and 5 bases, with 11 bases remaining between them. Germline loops: CDR1 SGHNT, CDR2 YENEEA. The CDR3 has 14 amino acids. For the CDR3, the DNA is TGTGCCAGCAGCTCGGGCAGATCTACCGGGGAGCTGTTTTTT. It translates to CASSSGRSTGELFF.

As to this clonotype: This is likely a read error, given that the CDR3 carries no conserved phenylalanine or tryptophan at its end. The limits of the CDR3 on the DNA are not certain, so only TCRdb's listed CDR3 is given. The V call is TRBV7-2, the J call TRBJ2-3; the table's D gene call, TRBD1, was not cross checked with the DNA. The CDR3 spans 17 residues, counting both ends. Germline lookup yields CDR1 SGHTA and CDR2 FQGNSA. This chain's CDR3 is CASSSRELRGAAALPPR.

This clonotype is judged medium-sized (0.01 to 0.1%). It may be a read error: a sequence one base away is much more abundant. This CDR3 reads CASSEEGHRQGMDEQFF. The CDR3 nucleotides are TGTGCCAGCAGTGAAGAAGGCCATAGACAGGGGATGGACGAGCAGTTCTTC. The V gene is TRBV6-1, the J gene TRBJ2-1, with 8 bases identical to TRBD1. Germline V lookup: CDR1 MNHNS, CDR2 SASEGT. This CDR3 is 17 amino acids long. V dropped 1 base and J dropped 10; count of bases not matched to a gene: 15.

The rearrangement links TRBV10-3 to TRBJ1-2, with 8 nucleotides matching TRBD1. V lost 5 bases and J lost 8; bases outside the gene matches: 13. Germline loops: CDR1 ENHRY, CDR2 SYGVKD. The CDR3 loop spans 15 amino acids. In DNA, the CDR3 is TGTGCCATCAGTACCCCGGGACAGGATTTGAGCGGCTACACCTTC. Its protein product is CAISTPGQDLSGYTF.

This chain uses TRBV7-2 with TRBJ2-2; possibly TRBD2 for D (5 bases). CDR1 and CDR2 (germline): SGHTA, FQGNSA. The V and J ends lost 1 base and 5 bases respectively, with 14 bases between them. There are 16 residues in the CDR3. The CDR3 is CASSLESGIRTGELFF. CDR3 in DNA: TGTGCCAGCAGCTTAGAGTCCGGGATTAGGACCGGGGAGCTGTTTTTT.